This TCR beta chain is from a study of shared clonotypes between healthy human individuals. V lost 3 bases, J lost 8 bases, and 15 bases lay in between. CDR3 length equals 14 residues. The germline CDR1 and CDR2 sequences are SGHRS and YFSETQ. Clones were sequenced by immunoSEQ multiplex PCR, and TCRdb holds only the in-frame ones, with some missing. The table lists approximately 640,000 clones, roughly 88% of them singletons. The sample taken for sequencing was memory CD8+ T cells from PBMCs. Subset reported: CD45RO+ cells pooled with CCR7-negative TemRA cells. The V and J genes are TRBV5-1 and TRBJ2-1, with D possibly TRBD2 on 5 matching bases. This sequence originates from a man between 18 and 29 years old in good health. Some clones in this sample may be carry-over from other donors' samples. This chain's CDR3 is CASSSEVLVHEQFF. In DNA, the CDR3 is TGCGCCAGCAGCTCGGAGGTGCTGGTTCATGAGCAGTTCTTC. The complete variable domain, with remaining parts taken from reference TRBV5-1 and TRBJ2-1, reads KAGVTQTPRYLIKTRGQQVTLSCSPISGHRSVSWYQQTPGQGLQFLFEYFSETQRNKGNFPGRFSGRQFSNSRSEMNVSTLELGDSALYLCASSSEVLVHEQFFGPGTRLTVL.